The following is a TCR beta chain sequence with its context. At least ten counts were recorded for this clonotype. No antigen is known for it. Within one base of it there is no much larger clone, and no base qualities were kept. The study reported a robust and sensitive protocol to amplify, sequence and analyze TCRs, based on 3' ligation of a UMI-containing oligonucleotide to TCR cDNA. For whole blood analysis, about 2.5 ml of peripheral blood was collected from healthy adult volunteers into Tempus tubes, and RNA was extracted following the manufacturer's instructions. Total RNA, without cell sorting, was DNase treated with RQ1 DNase before reverse transcription, targeting about 1 to 1,100 ng input. Libraries were prepared from skin biopsies and whole blood to test how robust the pipeline was in samples where T cells are a minority population. This specimen belongs to a study of naive and memory T cell subsets (dated 2017 in TCRdb). Background for the entire study: The figure summarizing these samples reported approximately ten blood donors, 7 tuberculin skin test biopsies and 3 saline control biopsies. Usually PCR2 was run as a SYBR Green qPCR and stopped at a set threshold, although low-input samples could use end-point PCR (approximately 6 cycles) instead. What the authors observed across the whole study: The RNA-based method was acknowledged to be potentially sensitive to changes in TCR transcripts with T cell activation and differentiation.

The CDR3 covers 14 residues, taking in both the cysteine and the phenylalanine. Only the CDR3 DNA stays, 42 bases, in frame from base 1. Unmatched junction bases come to 5, with V trimmed by 4 bases and J by 6 bases. From a lookup of the germline V gene, CDR1 and CDR2 are SQVTM and ANQGSEA. Library creation used 5' RACE. The ligated cDNA was amplified by four rounds of PCR, in which nested alpha and beta constant region primers were used together with the SP2 primer. For the blood and skin samples, TCR RNA was reverse transcribed with SuperScript IV using primers for the alpha and beta constant regions. An oligonucleotide carrying the Illumina SP2 primer and a UMI was ligated to the 3' end of the cDNA by means of T4 RNA ligase 1. The 12-nucleotide UMI was composed of two random hexamers separated by an eight-base spacer, which was included to prevent hairpin formation. From the second PCR onward, TCR alpha and beta chain libraries were processed separately, and dual indexing was applied for multiplexing. After pooling, the indexed libraries were analyzed by capillary electrophoresis and sequenced on either an Illumina MiSeq or NextSeq. PhiX DNA at roughly 4.5-7.5% was added to the libraries to raise base diversity and improve cluster recognition. On the study's bioinformatics: UMIs were extracted from read 2 by Demultiplexor and combined with the TCR sequence from read 1, and reads were split according to sample indices. V and J genes and V-J junctions were identified by Decombinator, which gave every TCR a five-part identifier that included V and J deletions. Collapsinator used UMIs to correct sequencing errors and PCR amplification heterogeneity, producing a UMI-based abundance for each TCR. CDR3Translator turned identifiers into nucleotide sequence, translated the nucleotide sequence into amino acids, and pulled out CDR3 regions based on terminal motifs. Error-corrected alpha and beta TCR counts from blood and skin were compared after normalization to input RNA amount. TCRdb handled the public reads itself, with Q25 trimming in fastp and clone calling in MiXCR, and kept productive beta chains. Identical CDR3 protein sequences are pooled into one entry, listed with their most common genes and DNA. TCRdb, not the authors, supplied the V and J calls. The sample data list around 48,000 distinct CDR3 sequences, and about 4.5% of these were observed just once. Of the sample, roughly 0.8% falls within the top ten clones.

Here the chain combines TRBV29-1 and TRBJ2-2, with TRBD2 identical over 10 junction bases. This receptor was identified in a female donor in good health. The nucleotide sequence is TGCAGCGTTGCCCTAGCGGGAGAGGCCGGGGAGCTGTTTTTT. The resulting protein is CSVALAGEAGELFF.